These T cell receptor beta chains were read from a single sample in a study of CXCR3-negative and CXCR3-positive naive CD8 T cells. From its re-call of the 5' RACE reads, TCRdb lists each CDR3 protein once, without DNA. This sample's clone table lists 5,000 to 6,500 distinct CDR3 sequences. The sample taken for sequencing was naive CXCR3+ CD8+ T cells from blood. All receptors come from a human donor in good health. Some clones in this sample may be carry-over from other donors' samples. Each CDR3 is given with its conserved first and last residue. Size is omitted from some rows. Given values are once, few, many or a class for expanded clones.

medium-sized	TRBJ2-3	TRBV4-1	CASHSTDTQYF
medium-sized	TRBJ1-2	TRBV29-1	CSVDPGEHYGYTF
medium-sized	TRBJ1-1	TRBV25-1	CASSVGPNTEAFF
NA	TRBJ2-2	TRBV20-1	CSASSLAGVGYTGELFF
NA	TRBJ1-1	TRBV4-2	CASLRDTEAFF
medium-sized	TRBJ2-1	TRBV25-1	CASSAQANEQFF
medium-sized	TRBJ2-5	TRBV6-6	CASSYEASNLQETQYF
medium-sized	TRBJ2-7	TRBV7-2	CASSPEPWGPSPEQYF
NA	TRBJ2-1	TRBV29-1	CSVDEGESSYNEQFF
medium-sized	TRBJ1-6	TRBV7-2	CASSPLTGFNSPLHF
medium-sized	TRBJ2-3	TRBV7-9	CASSQSWGTDTQYF
NA	TRBJ2-1	TRBV13	CASSVRTSGLQHNEQFF
medium-sized	TRBJ2-1	TRBV29-1	CSVILFNEQFF
NA	TRBJ2-4	TRBV20-1	CSGTGTGASNIQYF
NA	TRBJ2-1	TRBV20-1	CSANRGIDNEQFF
medium-sized	TRBJ2-1	TRBV12-3/TRBV12-4	CASSYRDSFYNEQFF
medium-sized	TRBJ2-5	TRBV12-3/TRBV12-4	CASIQALVDQETQYF
medium-sized	TRBJ2-1	TRBV29-1	CSVASGIPTHHYNEQFF
medium-sized	TRBJ1-3	TRBV7-8	CASSFGQDTIYF
medium-sized	TRBJ2-3	TRBV20-1	CSAWDGSSTDTQYF
medium-sized	TRBJ2-7	TRBV6-5	CASSYSGTGDEQYF
NA	TRBJ2-5	TRBV7-9	CASSLETSLETQYF
medium-sized	TRBJ2-7	TRBV5-1	CASSYVDSIYEQYF
NA	TRBJ1-1	TRBV7-3	CASSSMGPGTEAFF
medium-sized	TRBJ1-4	TRBV20-1	CSARDRGPGGEKLFF
medium-sized	TRBJ2-1	TRBV7-9	CASSLSLAGNEQFF
medium-sized	TRBJ2-1	TRBV20-1	CSARDLRAGDPNEQFF
medium-sized	TRBJ2-7	TRBV28	CASSLPGVFYEQYF
medium-sized	TRBJ2-5	TRBV3-1	CASSHDYLGQGTQYF
medium-sized	TRBJ1-2	TRBV7-9	CASSSDLAPSYTF
medium-sized	TRBJ1-1	TRBV12-3/TRBV12-4	CASSSGWGVPAEAFF
medium-sized	TRBJ1-5	TRBV20-1	CSASDQGELPQHF
medium-sized	TRBJ2-3	TRBV28	CASSFRVTDTQYF
NA	TRBJ2-3	TRBV11-2	CASSSGERRSTDTQYF
medium-sized	TRBJ2-1	TRBV20-1	CSAIGLGNEQFF
medium-sized	TRBJ2-5	TRBV29-1	CSVELAGYQETQYF
medium-sized	TRBJ2-1	TRBV6-2/TRBV6-3	CASSYGADNEQFF
NA	TRBJ2-5	TRBV6-1	CASSEPALAWGETQYF
NA	TRBJ2-5	TRBV7-9	CASSRQGLQTQYF
NA	TRBJ2-3	TRBV29-1	CSVVGGLAVRDTQYF
NA	TRBJ2-7	TRBV7-9	CAGTVGANSYEQYF
NA	TRBJ2-1	TRBV7-8	CASSPRTGPNYNEQFF
NA	TRBJ2-1	TRBV4-3	CASSQDSGSYNEQFF
NA	TRBJ2-3	TRBV12-3/TRBV12-4	CASSNPGLPAHTQYF